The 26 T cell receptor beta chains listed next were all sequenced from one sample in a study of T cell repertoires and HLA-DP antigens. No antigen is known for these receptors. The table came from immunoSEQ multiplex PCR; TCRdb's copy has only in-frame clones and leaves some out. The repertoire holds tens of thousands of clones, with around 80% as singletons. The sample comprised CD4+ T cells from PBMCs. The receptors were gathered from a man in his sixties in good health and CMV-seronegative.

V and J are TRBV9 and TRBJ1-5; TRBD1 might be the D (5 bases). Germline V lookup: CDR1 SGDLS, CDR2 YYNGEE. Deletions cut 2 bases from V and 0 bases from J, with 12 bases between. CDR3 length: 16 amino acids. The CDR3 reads CASSVGDSHSNQPQHF. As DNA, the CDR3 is TGTGCCAGCAGCGTGGGGGACTCCCATAGCAATCAGCCCCAGCATTTT.

The CDR3 loop reads CASSLPGPFGAEAFF. Here the CDR3 DNA reads TGTGCCAGCAGCTTGCCAGGCCCCTTTGGCGCTGAAGCTTTCTTT. V and J are TRBV5-6 and TRBJ1-1, with D unresolved. The CDR3 length is 15 residues. The V end lost 1 base, the J end lost 6 bases, and 16 bases lay between the germline ends. From germline, CDR1 is SGHDT and CDR2 YYEEEE.

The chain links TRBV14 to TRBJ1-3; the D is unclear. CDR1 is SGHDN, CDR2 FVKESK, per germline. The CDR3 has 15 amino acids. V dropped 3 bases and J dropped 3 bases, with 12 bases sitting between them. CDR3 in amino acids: CASSQRAQFGNTIYF. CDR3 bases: TGTGCCAGCAGCCAGCGGGCCCAATTTGGAAACACCATATATTTT.

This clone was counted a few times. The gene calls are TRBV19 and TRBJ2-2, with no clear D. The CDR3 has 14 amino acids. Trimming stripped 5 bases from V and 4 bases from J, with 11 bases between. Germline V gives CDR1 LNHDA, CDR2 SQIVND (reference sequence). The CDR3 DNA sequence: TGTGCCAGTAGTCCAGGCTGGGGCACCGGGGAGCTGTTTTTT. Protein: CASSPGWGTGELFF.

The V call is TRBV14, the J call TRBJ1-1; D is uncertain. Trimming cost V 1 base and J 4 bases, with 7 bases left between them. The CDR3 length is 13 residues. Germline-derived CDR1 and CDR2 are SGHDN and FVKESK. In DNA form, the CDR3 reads TGTGCCAGCAGCCAAGGCAGGACCACTGAAGCTTTCTTT. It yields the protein CASSQGRTTEAFF.

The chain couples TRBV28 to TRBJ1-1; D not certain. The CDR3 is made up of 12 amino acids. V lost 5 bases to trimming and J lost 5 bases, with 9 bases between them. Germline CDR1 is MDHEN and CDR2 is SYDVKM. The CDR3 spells CASSTPLTEAFF. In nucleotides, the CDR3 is TGTGCCAGCAGTACTCCCCTTACTGAAGCTTTCTTT.

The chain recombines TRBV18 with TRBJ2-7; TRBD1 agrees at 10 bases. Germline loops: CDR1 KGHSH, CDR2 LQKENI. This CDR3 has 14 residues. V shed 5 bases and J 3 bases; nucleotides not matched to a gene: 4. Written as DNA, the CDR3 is TGTGCCAGCTCATCCGGGACAGGGGTCTACGAGCAGTACTTC. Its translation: CASSSGTGVYEQYF.

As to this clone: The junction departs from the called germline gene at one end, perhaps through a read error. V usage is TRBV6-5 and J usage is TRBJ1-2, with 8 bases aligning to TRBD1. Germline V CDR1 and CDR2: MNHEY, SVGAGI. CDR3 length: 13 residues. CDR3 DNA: TGTGCCAGCAGCCCAGGACAGGGTCGCCAAAAGAACTTC. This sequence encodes CASSPGQGRQKNF.

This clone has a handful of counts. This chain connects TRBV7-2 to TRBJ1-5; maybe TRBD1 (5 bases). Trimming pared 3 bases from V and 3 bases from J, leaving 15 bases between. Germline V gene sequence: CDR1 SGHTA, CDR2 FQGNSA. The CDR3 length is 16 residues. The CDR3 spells CASSFGRTTVNQPQHF. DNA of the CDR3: TGTGCCAGCAGCTTTGGTCGAACGACAGTCAATCAGCCCCAGCATTTT. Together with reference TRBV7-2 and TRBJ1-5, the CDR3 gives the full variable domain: GAGVSQSPSNKVTEKGKDVELRCDPISGHTALYWYRQSLGQGLEFLIYFQGNSAPDKSGLPSDRFSAERTGGSVSTLTIQRTQQEDSAVYLCASSFGRTTVNQPQHFGDGTRLSIL.

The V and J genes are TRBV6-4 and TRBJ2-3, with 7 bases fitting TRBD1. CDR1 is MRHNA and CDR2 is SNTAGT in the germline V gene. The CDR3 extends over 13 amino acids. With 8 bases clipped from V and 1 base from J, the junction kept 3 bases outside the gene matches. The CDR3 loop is CASRDSGTDTQYF. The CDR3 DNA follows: TGTGCCAGCCGGGACAGCGGCACAGATACGCAGTATTTT.

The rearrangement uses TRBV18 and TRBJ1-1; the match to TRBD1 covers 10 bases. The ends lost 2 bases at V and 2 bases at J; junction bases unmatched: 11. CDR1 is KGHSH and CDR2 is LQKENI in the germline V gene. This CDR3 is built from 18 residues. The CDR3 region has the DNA TGTGCCAGCTCACCATATTTGTCGAGACAGGGGGCTAACACTGAAGCTTTCTTT. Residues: CASSPYLSRQGANTEAFF.

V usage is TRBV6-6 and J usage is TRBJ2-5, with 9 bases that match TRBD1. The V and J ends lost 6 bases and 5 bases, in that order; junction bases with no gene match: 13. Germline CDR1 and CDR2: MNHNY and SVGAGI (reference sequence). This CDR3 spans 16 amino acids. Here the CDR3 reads CASSSGAQGAGETQYF. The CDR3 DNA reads TGTGCCAGCAGCTCCGGTGCACAGGGGGCTGGGGAGACCCAGTACTTC.

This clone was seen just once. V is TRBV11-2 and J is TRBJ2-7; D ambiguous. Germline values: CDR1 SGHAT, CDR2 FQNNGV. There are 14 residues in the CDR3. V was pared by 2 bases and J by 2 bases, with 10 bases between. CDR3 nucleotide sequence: TGTGCCAGCAGCTTATTGGGCGGCCCCTACGAGCAGTACGTC. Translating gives CASSLLGGPYEQYV.

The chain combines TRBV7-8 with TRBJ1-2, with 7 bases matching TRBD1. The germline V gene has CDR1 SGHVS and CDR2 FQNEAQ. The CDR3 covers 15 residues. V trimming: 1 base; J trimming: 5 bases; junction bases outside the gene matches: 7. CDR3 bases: TGTGCCAGCAGCTTAGGAACGGGACAGCGGTATGGCTACACCTTC. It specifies CASSLGTGQRYGYTF.

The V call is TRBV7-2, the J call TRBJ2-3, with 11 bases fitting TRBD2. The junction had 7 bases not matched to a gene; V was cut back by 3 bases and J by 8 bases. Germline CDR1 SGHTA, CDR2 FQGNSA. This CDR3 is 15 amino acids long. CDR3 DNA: TGTGCCAGCAGCTTGAATAGCGGGAGGGTGGGTACGCAGTATTTT. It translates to CASSLNSGRVGTQYF.

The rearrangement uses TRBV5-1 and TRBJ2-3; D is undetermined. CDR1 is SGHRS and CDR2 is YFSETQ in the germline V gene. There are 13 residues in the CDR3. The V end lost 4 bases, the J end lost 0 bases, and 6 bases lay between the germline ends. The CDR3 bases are TGCGCCAGCAGCCCGTGGAGCACAGATACGCAGTATTTT. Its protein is CASSPWSTDTQYF.

The CDR3: CASSLRLSRAIPSSGANVLTF. The CDR3, as DNA: TGTGCCAGCAGCCTCAGATTATCGCGGGCCATCCCGAGCTCTGGGGCCAACGTCCTGACTTTC. The rearrangement links TRBV14 to TRBJ2-6; D possibly corresponds to TRBD2 (5 bases). Trimming pared 4 bases from V and 0 bases from J, leaving 25 bases between. From germline, CDR1 is SGHDN and CDR2 FVKESK. This CDR3 region has 21 residues.

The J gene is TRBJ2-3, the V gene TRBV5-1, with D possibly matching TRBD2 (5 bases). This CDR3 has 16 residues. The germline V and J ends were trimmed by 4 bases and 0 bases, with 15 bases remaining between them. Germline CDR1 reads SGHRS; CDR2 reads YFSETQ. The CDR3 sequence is CASSQGLLSSTDTQYF. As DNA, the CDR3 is TGCGCCAGCAGCCAAGGACTCCTTTCTAGCACAGATACGCAGTATTTT.

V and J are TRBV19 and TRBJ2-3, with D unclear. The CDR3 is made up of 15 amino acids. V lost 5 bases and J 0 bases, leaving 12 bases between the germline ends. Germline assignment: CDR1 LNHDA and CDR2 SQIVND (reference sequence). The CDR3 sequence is CASSLAPASTDTQYF. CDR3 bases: TGTGCCAGTAGTTTGGCCCCAGCTAGCACAGATACGCAGTATTTT.

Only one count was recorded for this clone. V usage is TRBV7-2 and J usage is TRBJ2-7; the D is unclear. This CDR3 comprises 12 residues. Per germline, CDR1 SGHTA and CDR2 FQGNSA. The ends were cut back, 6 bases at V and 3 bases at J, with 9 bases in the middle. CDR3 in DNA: TGTGCCAGCAGGAGCAGTAACTACGAGCAGTACTTC. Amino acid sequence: CASRSSNYEQYF.

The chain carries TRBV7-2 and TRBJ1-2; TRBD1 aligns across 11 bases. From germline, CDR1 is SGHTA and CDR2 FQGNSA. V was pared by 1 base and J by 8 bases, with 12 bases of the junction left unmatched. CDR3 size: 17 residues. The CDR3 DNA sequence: TGTGCCAGCAGCTTAGAAGCGAGGACAGGGGGCACAAGAGGCTACACCTTC. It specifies CASSLEARTGGTRGYTF.

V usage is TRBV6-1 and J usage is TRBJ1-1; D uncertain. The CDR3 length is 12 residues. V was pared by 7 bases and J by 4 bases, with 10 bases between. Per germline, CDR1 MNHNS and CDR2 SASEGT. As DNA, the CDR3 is TGTGCCAGCACGGATAAGGTCACTGAAGCTTTCTTT. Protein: CASTDKVTEAFF.

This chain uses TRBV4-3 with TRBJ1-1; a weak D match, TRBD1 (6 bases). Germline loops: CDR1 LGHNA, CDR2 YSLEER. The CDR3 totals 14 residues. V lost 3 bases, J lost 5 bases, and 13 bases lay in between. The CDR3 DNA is TGCGCCAGCAGCCAGGGTACAGGGAGGACTGAAGCTTTCTTT. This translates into CASSQGTGRTEAFF.

This CDR3 is CAWSRGRTDTQYF. The CDR3 bases are TGTGCCTGGAGCAGGGGGAGGACAGATACGCAGTATTTT. J is TRBJ2-3 and V is TRBV30; D might be TRBD1 (7 bases). The ends were cut back, 3 bases at V and 3 bases at J, with 10 bases in the middle. This CDR3 region has 13 residues. Germline V gene sequence: CDR1 GTSNPN, CDR2 SVGIG (reference sequence).

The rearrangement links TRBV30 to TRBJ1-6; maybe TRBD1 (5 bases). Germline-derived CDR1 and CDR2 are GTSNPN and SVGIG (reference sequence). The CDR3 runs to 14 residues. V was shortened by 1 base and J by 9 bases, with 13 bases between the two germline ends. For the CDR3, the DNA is TGTGCCTGGAGTGCGGGGGGAGGCAGTTCACCCCTCCACTTT. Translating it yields CAWSAGGGSSPLHF.

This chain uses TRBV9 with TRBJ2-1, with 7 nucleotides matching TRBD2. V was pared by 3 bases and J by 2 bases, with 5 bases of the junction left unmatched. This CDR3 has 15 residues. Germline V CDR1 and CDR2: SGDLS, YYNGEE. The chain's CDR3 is CASSASGATYNEQFF. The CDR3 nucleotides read TGTGCCAGCAGCGCCAGCGGGGCGACCTACAATGAGCAGTTCTTC.